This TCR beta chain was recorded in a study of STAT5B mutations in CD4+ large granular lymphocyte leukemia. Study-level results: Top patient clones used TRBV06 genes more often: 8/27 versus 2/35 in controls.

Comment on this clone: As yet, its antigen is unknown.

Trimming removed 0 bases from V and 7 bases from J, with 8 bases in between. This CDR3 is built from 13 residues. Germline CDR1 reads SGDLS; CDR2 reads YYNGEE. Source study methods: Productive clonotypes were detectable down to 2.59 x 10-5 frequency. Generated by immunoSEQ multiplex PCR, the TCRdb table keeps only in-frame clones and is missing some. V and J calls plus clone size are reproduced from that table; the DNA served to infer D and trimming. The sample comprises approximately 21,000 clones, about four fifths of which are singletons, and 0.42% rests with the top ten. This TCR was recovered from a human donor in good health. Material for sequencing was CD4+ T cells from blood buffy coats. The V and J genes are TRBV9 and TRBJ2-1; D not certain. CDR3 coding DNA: TGTGCCAGCAGCGTAGTCCCCGGGAATGAGCAGTTCTTC. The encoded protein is CASSVVPGNEQFF.